The T cell receptor (beta chain) described here comes from a study of beta chain features in type 1 diabetes. Study-level information: Sorted cells, roughly 100,000,000 in number, were examined across all samples.

Germline lookup yields CDR1 LGHNA and CDR2 YSLEER. The trim removed 0 bases at V and 5 bases at J, leaving 5 bases unmatched. The CDR3 is made up of 16 amino acids. Expressed TCRB transcripts got sequenced, as all isolated RNA was reverse transcribed. Data came from immunoSEQ multiplex PCR; TCRdb stores just in-frame clones and leaves some out. The sample has 330,000 or so clones, roughly an eighth seen once. There are a few counts of this clone. Its antigen is unidentified. Study-wide findings and caveats: Insertion counts at VDJ junctions were lower in type 1 diabetes patients, who also showed more deletions there. Moderate but significant shortening of TCRB CDR3s was recorded in all four CD4+ subsets from Type 1 diabetes patients. Patients' naive, central memory and regulatory TCRB repertoires appeared more alike than those of healthy donors.

The rearrangement joins TRBV4-3 to TRBJ2-1; TRBD1 agrees at 9 bases. This receptor was taken from a woman younger than 35 with type 1 diabetes. The sample was naive CD4+ T cells from blood. The CDR3 nucleotides are TGCGCCAGCAGCCAAGAAGGGACAGGGCCTCACAATGAGCAGTTCTTC. This encodes CASSQEGTGPHNEQFF.